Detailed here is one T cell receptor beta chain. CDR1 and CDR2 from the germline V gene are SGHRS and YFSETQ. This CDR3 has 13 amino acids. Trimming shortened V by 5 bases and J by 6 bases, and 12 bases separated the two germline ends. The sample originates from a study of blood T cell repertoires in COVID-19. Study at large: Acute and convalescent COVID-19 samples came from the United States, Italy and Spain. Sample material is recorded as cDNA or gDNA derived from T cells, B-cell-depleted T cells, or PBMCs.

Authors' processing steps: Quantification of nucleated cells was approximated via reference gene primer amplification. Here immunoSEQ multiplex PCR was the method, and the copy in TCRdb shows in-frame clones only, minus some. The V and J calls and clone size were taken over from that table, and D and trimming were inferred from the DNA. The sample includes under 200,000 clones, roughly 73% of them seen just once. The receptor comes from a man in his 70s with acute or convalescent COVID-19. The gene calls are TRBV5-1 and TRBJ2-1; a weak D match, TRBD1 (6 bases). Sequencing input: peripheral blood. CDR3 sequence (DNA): TGCGCCAGCAGAACTACAGGGCTCAATGAGCAGTTCTTC. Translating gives CASRTTGLNEQFF.